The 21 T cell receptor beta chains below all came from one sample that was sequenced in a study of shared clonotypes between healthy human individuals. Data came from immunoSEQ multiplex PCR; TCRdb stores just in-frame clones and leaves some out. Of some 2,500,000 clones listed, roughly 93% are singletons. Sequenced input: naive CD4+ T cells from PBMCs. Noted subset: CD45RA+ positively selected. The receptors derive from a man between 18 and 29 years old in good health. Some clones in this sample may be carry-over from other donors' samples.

The CDR3 coding sequence is TGTGCCAGCAGCGTATCCTTCGGTCAGCCCTACGAGCAGTACTTC. Translation gives CASSVSFGQPYEQYF. The chain uses TRBV9 and TRBJ2-7; no firm D call. The CDR3 loop spans 15 amino acids. The germline V gene has CDR1 SGDLS and CDR2 YYNGEE. Deletions cut 1 base from V and 2 bases from J, with 13 bases between.

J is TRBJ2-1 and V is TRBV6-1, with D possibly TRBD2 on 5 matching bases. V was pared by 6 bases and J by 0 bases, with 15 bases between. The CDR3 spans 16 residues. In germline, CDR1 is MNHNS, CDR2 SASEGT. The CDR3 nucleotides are TGTGCCAGCAGGGAACAAGCGGCGAGCTCCTACAATGAGCAGTTCTTC. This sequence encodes CASREQAASSYNEQFF.

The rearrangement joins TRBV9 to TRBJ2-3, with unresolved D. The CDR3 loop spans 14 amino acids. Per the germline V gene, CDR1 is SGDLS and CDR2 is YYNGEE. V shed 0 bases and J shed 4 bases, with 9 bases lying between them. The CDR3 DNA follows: TGTGCCAGCAGCGTAGAGGCCGTAGCAGATACGCAGTATTTT. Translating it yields CASSVEAVADTQYF.

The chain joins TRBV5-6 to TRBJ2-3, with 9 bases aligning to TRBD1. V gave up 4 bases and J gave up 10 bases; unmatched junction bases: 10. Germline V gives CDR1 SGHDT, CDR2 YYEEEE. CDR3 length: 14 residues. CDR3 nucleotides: TGTGCCAGCAGCCCCCGGGACAGGGTTGCTGCGCAGTATTTT. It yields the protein CASSPRDRVAAQYF.

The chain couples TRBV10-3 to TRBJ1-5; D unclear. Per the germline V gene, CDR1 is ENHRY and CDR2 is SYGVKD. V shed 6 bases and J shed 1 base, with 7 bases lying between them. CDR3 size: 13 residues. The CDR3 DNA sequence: TGTGCCATCAGCCCGAGAAGCAATCAGCCCCAGCATTTT. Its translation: CAISPRSNQPQHF.

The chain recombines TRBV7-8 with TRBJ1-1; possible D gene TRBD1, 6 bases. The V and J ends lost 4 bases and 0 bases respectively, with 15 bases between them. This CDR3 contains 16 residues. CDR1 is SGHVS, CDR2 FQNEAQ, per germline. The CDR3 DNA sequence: TGTGCCAGCAGCTCAGCACAGGGAATGTTGAACACTGAAGCTTTCTTT. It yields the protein CASSSAQGMLNTEAFF. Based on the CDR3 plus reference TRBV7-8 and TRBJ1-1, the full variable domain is GAGVSQSPRYKVAKRGQDVALRCDPISGHVSLFWYQQALGQGPEFLTYFQNEAQLDKSGLPSDRFFAERPEGSVSTLKIQRTQQEDSAVYLCASSSAQGMLNTEAFFGQGTRLTVV.

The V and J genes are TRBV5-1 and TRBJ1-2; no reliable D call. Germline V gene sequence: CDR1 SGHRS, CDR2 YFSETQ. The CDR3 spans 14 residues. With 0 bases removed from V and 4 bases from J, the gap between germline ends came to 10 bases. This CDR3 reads CASSLADPSYGYTF. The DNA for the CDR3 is TGCGCCAGCAGCTTGGCGGACCCTAGCTATGGCTACACCTTC.

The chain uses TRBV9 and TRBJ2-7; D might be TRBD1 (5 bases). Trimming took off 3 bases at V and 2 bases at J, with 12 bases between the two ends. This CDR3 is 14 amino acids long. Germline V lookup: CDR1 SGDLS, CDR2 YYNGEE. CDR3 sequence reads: CASSARPTAYEQYF. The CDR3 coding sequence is TGTGCCAGCAGCGCACGTCCGACAGCCTACGAGCAGTACTTC.

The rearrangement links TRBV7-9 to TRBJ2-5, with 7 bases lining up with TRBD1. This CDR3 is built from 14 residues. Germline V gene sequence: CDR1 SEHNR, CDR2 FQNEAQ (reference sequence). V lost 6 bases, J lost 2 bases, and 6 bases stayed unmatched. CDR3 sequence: CASSRQGRQETQYF. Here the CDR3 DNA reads TGTGCCAGCAGTCGACAGGGTCGGCAAGAGACCCAGTACTTC. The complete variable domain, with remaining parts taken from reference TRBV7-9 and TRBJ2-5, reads DTGVSQNPRHKITKRGQNVTFRCDPISEHNRLYWYRQTLGQGPEFLTYFQNEAQLEKSRLLSDRFSAERPKGSFSTLEIQRTEQGDSAMYLCASSRQGRQETQYFGPGTRLLVL.

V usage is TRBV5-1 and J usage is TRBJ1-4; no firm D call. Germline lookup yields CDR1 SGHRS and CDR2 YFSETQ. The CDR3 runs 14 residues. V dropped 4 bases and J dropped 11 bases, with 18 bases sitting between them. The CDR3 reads CASSPPAGGGKLFF. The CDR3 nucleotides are TGCGCCAGCAGCCCCCCGGCAGGCGGTGGGAAACTGTTTTTT.

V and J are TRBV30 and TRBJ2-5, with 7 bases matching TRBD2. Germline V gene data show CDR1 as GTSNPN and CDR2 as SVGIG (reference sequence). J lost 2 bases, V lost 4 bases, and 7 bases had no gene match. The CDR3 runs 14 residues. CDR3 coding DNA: TGTGCCTGGAATTCGGGACTAACTCAAGAGACCCAGTACTTC. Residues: CAWNSGLTQETQYF.

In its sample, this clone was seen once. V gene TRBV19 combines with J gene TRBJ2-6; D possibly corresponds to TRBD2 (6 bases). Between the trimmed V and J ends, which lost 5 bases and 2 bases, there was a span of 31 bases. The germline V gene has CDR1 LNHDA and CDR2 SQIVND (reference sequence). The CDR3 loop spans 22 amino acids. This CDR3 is CASSPRGRPGIISGAGANVLTF. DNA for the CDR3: TGTGCCAGTAGTCCCCGAGGGAGGCCAGGGATAATCTCTGGGGCTGGGGCCAACGTCCTGACTTTC.

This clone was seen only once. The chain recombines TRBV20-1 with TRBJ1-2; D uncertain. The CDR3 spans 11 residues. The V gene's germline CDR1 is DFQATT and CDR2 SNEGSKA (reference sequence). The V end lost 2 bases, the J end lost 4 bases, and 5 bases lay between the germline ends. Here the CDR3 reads CSARTSYGYTF. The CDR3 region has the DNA TGCAGTGCTAGAACCTCCTATGGCTACACCTTC.

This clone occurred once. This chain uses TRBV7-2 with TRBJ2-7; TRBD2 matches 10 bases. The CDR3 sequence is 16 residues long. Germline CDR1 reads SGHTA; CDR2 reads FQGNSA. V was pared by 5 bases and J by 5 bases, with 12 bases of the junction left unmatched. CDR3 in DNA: TGTGCCAGCAGCGGGAAGGGGATAGCGGGAGGCGACGAGCAGTACTTC. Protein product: CASSGKGIAGGDEQYF.

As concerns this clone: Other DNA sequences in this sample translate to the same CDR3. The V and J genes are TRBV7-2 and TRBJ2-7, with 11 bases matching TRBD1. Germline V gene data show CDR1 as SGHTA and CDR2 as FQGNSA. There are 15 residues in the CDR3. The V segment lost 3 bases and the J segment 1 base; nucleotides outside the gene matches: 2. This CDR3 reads CASSLGQGVSYEQYF. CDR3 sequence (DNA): TGTGCCAGCAGCTTGGGACAGGGGGTTTCCTACGAGCAGTACTTC.

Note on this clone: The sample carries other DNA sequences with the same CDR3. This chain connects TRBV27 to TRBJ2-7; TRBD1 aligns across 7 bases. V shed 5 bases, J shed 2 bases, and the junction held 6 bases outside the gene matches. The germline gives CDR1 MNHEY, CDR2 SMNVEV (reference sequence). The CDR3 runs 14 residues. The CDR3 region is CASSPRTGPYEQYF. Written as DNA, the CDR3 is TGTGCCAGCAGTCCCCGGACAGGACCCTACGAGCAGTACTTC.

As DNA, the CDR3 is TGTGCCAGCACCGGGGGCTTGAGCCCTGAAGCTTTCTTT. Protein: CASTGGLSPEAFF. The rearrangement links TRBV6-5 to TRBJ1-1; D may be TRBD1 (6 bases). Trimming cost V 7 bases and J 6 bases, with 15 bases left between them. Germline values: CDR1 MNHEY, CDR2 SVGAGI. CDR3 length: 13 residues.

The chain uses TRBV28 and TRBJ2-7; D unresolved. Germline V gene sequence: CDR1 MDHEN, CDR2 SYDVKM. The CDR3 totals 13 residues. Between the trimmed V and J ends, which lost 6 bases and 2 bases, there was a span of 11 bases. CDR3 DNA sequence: TGTGCCAGCAGCTCCGCACAGACCTACGAGCAGTACTTC. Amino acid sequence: CASSSAQTYEQYF.

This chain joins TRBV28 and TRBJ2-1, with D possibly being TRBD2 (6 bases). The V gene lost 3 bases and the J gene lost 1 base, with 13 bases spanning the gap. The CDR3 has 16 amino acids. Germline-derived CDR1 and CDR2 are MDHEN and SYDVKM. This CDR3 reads CASSFSGLTSYNEQFF. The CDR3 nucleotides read TGTGCCAGCAGTTTCAGCGGGCTTACTTCCTACAATGAGCAGTTCTTC.

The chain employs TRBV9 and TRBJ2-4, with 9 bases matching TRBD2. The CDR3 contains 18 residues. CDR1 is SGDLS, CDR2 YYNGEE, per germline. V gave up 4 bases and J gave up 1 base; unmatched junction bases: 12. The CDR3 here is CASSFRFGTSWAKNIQYF. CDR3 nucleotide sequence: TGTGCCAGCAGCTTCCGATTCGGGACTAGCTGGGCCAAAAACATTCAGTACTTC.

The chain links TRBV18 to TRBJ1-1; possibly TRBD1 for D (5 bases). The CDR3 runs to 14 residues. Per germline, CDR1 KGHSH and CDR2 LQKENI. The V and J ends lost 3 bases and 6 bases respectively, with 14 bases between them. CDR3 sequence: CASSPSLLGPEAFF. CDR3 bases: TGTGCCAGCTCACCCTCTTTGTTGGGACCTGAAGCTTTCTTT.